This T cell receptor (beta chain) was captured in a study of cytomegalovirus exposure and HLA in healthy donors. The CDR3 extends over 12 amino acids. Germline V CDR1 and CDR2: SGHTA, FQGTGA. V was pared by 5 bases and J by 5 bases, with 10 bases between. Both 60 Vbeta primers and 13 Jbeta primers went into the PCR. TCRdb's copy holds only in-frame clones and misses some; the assay was immunoSEQ multiplex PCR. This sample has about 190,000 clones, with 81% found just once. This TCR derives from a man aged 35 to 55 in good health and CMV-seropositive. Sequenced sample: PBMCs. The chain is built from TRBV7-3 and TRBJ2-7, with D perhaps matching TRBD2 (7 bases). CDR3 residues: CASSRGGDEQYF. The CDR3 DNA reads as TGTGCCAGCAGCCGCGGGGGCGACGAGCAGTACTTC.